This T cell receptor (beta chain) was profiled in a study of blood T cell repertoires in COVID-19. Study information: Samples representing acute and convalescent COVID-19 were sourced from the United States, Italy and Spain. Sources were T cells, B-cell-depleted T cells, or PBMCs; the material itself was cDNA or gDNA.

In the original analysis: Cell counts per sample came from amplifying reference gene primers. Sequenced by immunoSEQ multiplex PCR; TCRdb stores in-frame clones only, minus some. The DNA gave D and trimming, while V, J and clone size come from that table. The sample includes over 70,000 clones, 75% to 90% seen only once; the top ten take around 10%. Germline loops: CDR1 SGHDT, CDR2 YYEEEE. The CDR3 consists of 13 residues. V was cut by 4 bases and J by 2 bases, with 10 bases left in between. The V call is TRBV5-6, the J call TRBJ2-7; no firm D call. Sequenced input: peripheral blood. The clonotype comes from an elderly man with acute or convalescent COVID-19. CDR3 nucleotide sequence: TGTGCCAGCAGCCCAGGCAGAGCCTACGAGCAGTACTTC. Its translation is CASSPGRAYEQYF.